The next 29 T cell receptor beta chains were all read from a single sample in a study of Graves' ophthalmopathy and Graves' hyperthyroidism. Using RNA transcripts, the TCR beta CDR3 regions were amplified. HTBI primers primed a first-round RT-PCR, and a second-round multiplex PCR followed. MiXCR, run by TCRdb on the multiplex PCR reads, gives a single entry per CDR3 protein. The table records under 400,000 distinct CDR3 sequences, about a sixth of them present only once. The sample was peripheral blood. These receptors came from an adult man with Graves' ophthalmopathy.

This clonotype came up many times. The CDR3 region is CASSFSTGIYGYTF. In DNA form, the CDR3 reads TGTGCCAGCAGTTTCAGCACAGGGATCTATGGCTACACCTTC. The chain is built from TRBV28 and TRBJ1-2, with a tentative D call TRBD1 (6 bases). The CDR3 runs 14 residues. V was pared by 3 bases and J by 4 bases, with 12 bases between. Germline V gene lookup returns CDR1 MDHEN and CDR2 SYDVKM.

The rearrangement links TRBV28 to TRBJ2-7, with 9 bases fitting TRBD1. The junction had 12 bases not matched to a gene; V was cut back by 3 bases and J by 0 bases. Germline assignment: CDR1 MDHEN and CDR2 SYDVKM. This CDR3 contains 18 residues. The CDR3 sequence is CASSFPSVGTGYSYEQYF. Here the CDR3 DNA reads TGTGCCAGCAGTTTTCCTTCAGTCGGGACAGGGTACTCCTACGAGCAGTACTTC.

This clonotype was detected many times. The V call is TRBV24-1, the J call TRBJ1-1; TRBD1 matches at 10 bases. Per germline, CDR1 KGHDR and CDR2 SFDVKD. The CDR3 runs 16 residues. V lost 5 bases to trimming and J lost 6 bases; unmatched junction nucleotides: 11. The CDR3 DNA follows: TGTGCCACCAGTGGACAGGGGGCGTTCGGTTGGTCTGAAGCTTTCTTT. Protein: CATSGQGAFGWSEAFF.

The rearrangement uses TRBV4-1 and TRBJ2-7; 10 nucleotides match TRBD1. The trim removed 4 bases at V and 4 bases at J, leaving 7 bases unmatched. The CDR3 extends over 15 amino acids. Per germline, CDR1 MGHRA and CDR2 YSYEKL. The CDR3 coding sequence is TGCGCCAGCAGCCGCCTGGACAGGGGGATATACGAGCAGTACTTC. Protein: CASSRLDRGIYEQYF.

This clonotype came up many times. J is TRBJ1-1 and V is TRBV27; 12 nucleotides match TRBD1. CDR1 is MNHEY and CDR2 is SMNVEV in the germline V gene (reference sequence). CDR3 length equals 16 residues. The junction had 9 bases not matched to a gene; V was cut back by 6 bases and J by 4 bases. The chain's CDR3 is CASSRYLGQGATEAFF. Written as DNA, the CDR3 is TGTGCCAGCAGCCGTTATTTGGGACAGGGGGCCACTGAAGCTTTCTTT.

This clonotype was recorded many times. This chain uses TRBV19 with TRBJ1-5; maybe TRBD1 (6 bases). The V end lost 5 bases, the J end lost 1 base, and 12 bases lay between the germline ends. The CDR3 covers 15 residues. Germline V gives CDR1 LNHDA, CDR2 SQIVND (reference sequence). CDR3 coding DNA: TGTGCCAGTAGTGTGAGGGGGGGAAGCAATCAGCCCCAGCATTTT. This sequence encodes CASSVRGGSNQPQHF.

This CDR3 reads CAWRQVRTEAFF. CDR3 nucleotides: TGTGCCTGGAGACAGGTGAGAACTGAAGCTTTCTTT. J is TRBJ1-1 and V is TRBV30; perhaps TRBD1 as D (5 bases). In germline, CDR1 is GTSNPN, CDR2 SVGIG (reference sequence). V lost 3 bases and J lost 5, with 10 bases in between. This CDR3 has 12 residues.

This clonotype was found many times. The chain joins TRBV11-2 to TRBJ2-5, with TRBD2 as a possible D gene (5 bases). The germline V gene has CDR1 SGHAT and CDR2 FQNNGV. This CDR3 contains 17 residues. V lost 2 bases to trimming and J lost 7 bases, with 23 bases between them. In DNA, the CDR3 is TGTGCCAGCAGCTTACGAGCAAGCGTCGGGGTGGATGGGACCCAGTACTTC. Encoded protein: CASSLRASVGVDGTQYF.

The V and J genes are TRBV20-1 and TRBJ2-7; 8 nucleotides align to TRBD1. Trimming cost V 0 bases and J 3 bases; bases outside gene matches: 10. The CDR3 loop spans 16 amino acids. The germline V gene has CDR1 DFQATT and CDR2 SNEGSKA (reference sequence). CDR3 sequence: CSARDPGQGLDYEQYF. In nucleotides, the CDR3 is TGCAGTGCTAGAGATCCCGGACAGGGTCTGGACTACGAGCAGTACTTC.

This clonotype was counted ten times or more. The chain employs TRBV20-1 and TRBJ2-7; a weak D match, TRBD1 (5 bases). The CDR3 is made up of 14 amino acids. Trimming cost V 5 bases and J 7 bases, with 21 bases left between them. Per germline, CDR1 DFQATT and CDR2 SNEGSKA (reference sequence). In DNA, the CDR3 is TGCAGTGCTCGGCTCCAGGGTGGGGATTTGGAGCAGTACTTC. Translation: CSARLQGGDLEQYF.

This clonotype has at least ten counts. This chain uses TRBV5-1 with TRBJ1-1, with D hard to call. V was cut by 0 bases and J by 8 bases, with 14 bases left in between. This CDR3 has 14 amino acids. Germline V gene data show CDR1 as SGHRS and CDR2 as YFSETQ. The CDR3 spells CASSLAEVVGEAFF. DNA for the CDR3: TGCGCCAGCAGCTTGGCGGAGGTGGTGGGGGAAGCTTTCTTT.

In this sample, this clonotype turned up many times. The chain has TRBV6-6 and TRBJ2-6; TRBD1 agrees at 9 bases. In germline, CDR1 is MNHNY, CDR2 SVGAGI (reference sequence). V was pared by 5 bases and J by 0 bases, with 17 bases of the junction left unmatched. The CDR3 sequence is 21 residues long. The CDR3 reads CASSRTDPGTGTYSGANVLTF. CDR3 DNA: TGTGCCAGCAGTAGGACCGACCCGGGGACAGGGACCTACTCTGGGGCCAACGTCCTGACTTTC.

At least ten counts were recorded for this clonotype. The CDR3 spells CATSKTGTGPYEQYF. CDR3 bases: TGTGCCACCTCAAAAACCGGGACAGGACCCTACGAGCAGTACTTC. The chain combines TRBV6-2 or TRBV6-3 with TRBJ2-7; 8 bases align to TRBD1. The V and J ends lost 10 bases and 2 bases, in that order; junction bases with no gene match: 13. Germline values: CDR1 MNHEY, CDR2 SVGEGT. CDR3 size: 15 residues.

This clonotype was found many times. The chain uses TRBV9 and TRBJ2-2; D is unclear. The ends were cut back, 0 bases at V and 0 bases at J, with 3 bases in the middle. The CDR3 has 14 residues. The V gene's germline CDR1 is SGDLS and CDR2 YYNGEE. In nucleotides, the CDR3 is TGTGCCAGCAGCGTAGCCTCGAACACCGGGGAGCTGTTTTTT. It yields the protein CASSVASNTGELFF.

The rearrangement joins TRBV20-1 to TRBJ1-1, with TRBD1 as a possible D gene (5 bases). The CDR3 runs 11 residues. Germline lookup yields CDR1 DFQATT and CDR2 SNEGSKA (reference sequence). The V end was cut by 6 bases, the J end by 11 bases, with 16 bases between. The CDR3 DNA reads TGCAGTGCCAGGGACGCCAGGGAGGCTTTCTTT. Protein sequence: CSARDAREAFF.

The rearrangement joins TRBV11-2 to TRBJ1-6; 8 positions agree with TRBD1. Trimming removed 9 bases from V and 8 bases from J; junction bases left unmatched: 6. This CDR3 spans 13 amino acids. Germline V gene data show CDR1 as SGHAT and CDR2 as FQNNGV. CDR3 sequence (DNA): TGTGCCAGTCGGGCAGGGGGCGATTCACCCCTCCACTTT. It yields the protein CASRAGGDSPLHF.

This clonotype was seen a handful of times. The chain has TRBV10-3 and TRBJ1-2; D not certain. V lost 0 bases, J lost 8 bases, and 7 bases lay in between. CDR1 is ENHRY and CDR2 is SYGVKD in the germline V gene. CDR3 length: 12 amino acids. The CDR3 spells CAISESGEGYTF. In nucleotides, the CDR3 is TGTGCCATCAGTGAGTCGGGAGAGGGCTACACCTTC.

This clonotype was observed many times. This rearrangement joins TRBV6-5 to TRBJ2-7; 10 nucleotides line up with TRBD2. The CDR3 is 14 amino acids. J was trimmed by 8 bases and V by 2 bases; bases with no gene match: 6. Looked up from germline, CDR1 is MNHEY and CDR2 is SVGAGI. CDR3 DNA sequence: TGTGCCAGCAGTTACAGGCTAGCGGGAGCAAAGCAGTACTTC. This sequence encodes CASSYRLAGAKQYF.

The CDR3 DNA reads as TGTGCCAGTATGGCGGGAATGAGTGAAGCTTTCTTT. Protein sequence: CASMAGMSEAFF. The chain has TRBV19 and TRBJ1-1; D not certain. Germline lookup yields CDR1 LNHDA and CDR2 SQIVND (reference sequence). CDR3 length: 12 amino acids. V lost 7 bases and J lost 7, with 13 bases in between.

Many counts were recorded for this clonotype. The chain recombines TRBV7-9 with TRBJ2-7; a weak D match, TRBD1 (6 bases). This CDR3 comprises 15 residues. V was clipped by 0 bases and J by 3 bases, with 12 bases between them. In germline, CDR1 is SEHNR, CDR2 FQNEAQ (reference sequence). DNA for the CDR3: TGTGCCAGCAGCTTAGCGCCAGGACAGATCTACGAGCAGTACTTC. Translated: CASSLAPGQIYEQYF.

CDR3 in amino acids: CASSRGTNYGYTF. CDR3 nucleotide sequence: TGCGCCAGCAGTCGAGGGACTAACTATGGCTACACCTTC. The chain is built from TRBV5-1 and TRBJ1-2; no reliable D call. The CDR3 runs 13 residues. Germline CDR1 SGHRS, CDR2 YFSETQ. V was pared by 5 bases and J by 0 bases, with 8 bases between.

This clonotype was counted at least ten times. The CDR3 sequence is CASSFRIPTQGDGYTF. Here the CDR3 DNA reads TGTGCCAGCAGTTTTAGGATACCTACACAGGGCGATGGCTACACCTTC. V gene TRBV28 combines with J gene TRBJ1-2, with a weak D call TRBD1 (6 bases). The CDR3 is 16 amino acids. The germline CDR1 and CDR2 sequences are MDHEN and SYDVKM. The V end was cut by 3 bases, the J end by 6 bases, with 20 bases between.

The table lists this clonotype with many counts. This chain joins TRBV5-1 and TRBJ1-6; D is ambiguous. From germline, CDR1 is SGHRS and CDR2 YFSETQ. V was pared by 1 base and J by 8 bases, with 13 bases between. There are 15 residues in the CDR3. The CDR3 bases are TGCGCCAGCAGCTTGTCGTCTCATCTTGATTCACCCCTCCACTTT. Translating gives CASSLSSHLDSPLHF.

This clonotype occurred many times. The V call is TRBV2, the J call TRBJ2-7, with TRBD1 matching over 9 bases. CDR3 length equals 15 residues. V was pared by 2 bases and J by 4 bases, with 6 bases of the junction left unmatched. Germline lookup yields CDR1 SNHLY and CDR2 FYNNEI. The CDR3 loop reads CASSEPGQGLYEQYF. The DNA of the CDR3 is TGTGCCAGCAGTGAACCGGGACAGGGTCTTTACGAGCAGTACTTC.

This clonotype came up many times. The V call is TRBV6-2 or TRBV6-3, the J call TRBJ2-5, with D unresolved. CDR3 length: 13 residues. Trimming stripped 6 bases from V and 9 bases from J, with 17 bases between. Germline lookup yields CDR1 MNHEY and CDR2 SVGEGT. Written as DNA, the CDR3 is TGTGCCAGCAGGGCCGCCCCCAAGAGTGCCCAGTACTTC. This sequence encodes CASRAAPKSAQYF.

This clonotype has at least ten counts. V usage is TRBV6-2 or TRBV6-3 and J usage is TRBJ2-7; D tentatively reads TRBD1 or TRBD2 (6 bases each). The V and J ends lost 6 bases and 1 base respectively, with 19 bases between them. This CDR3 has 16 amino acids. Germline V gene data show CDR1 as MNHEY and CDR2 as SVGEGT. For the CDR3, the DNA is TGTGCCAGCAGGCGGAGAAGTGGAGGGGGTTCCTACGAGCAGTACTTC. Amino acid sequence: CASRRRSGGGSYEQYF.

This clonotype was counted many times. This chain connects TRBV7-3 to TRBJ2-7; 11 bases align to TRBD2. Germline V gene data show CDR1 as SGHTA and CDR2 as FQGTGA. The CDR3 covers 19 residues. V was pared by 1 base and J by 4 bases, with 15 bases of the junction left unmatched. The chain's CDR3 is CASSLNYLAGGFGKYEQYF. CDR3 nucleotide sequence: TGTGCCAGCAGCTTAAACTATCTAGCGGGAGGTTTCGGCAAGTACGAGCAGTACTTC.

This clonotype was recorded many times. The chain has TRBV20-1 and TRBJ1-5, with D hard to call. V lost 1 base, J lost 0 bases, and 10 bases lay in between. Germline V gene sequence: CDR1 DFQATT, CDR2 SNEGSKA (reference sequence). This CDR3 contains 15 residues. As DNA, the CDR3 is TGCAGTGCTAGAGGTGACATAATTAGCAATCAGCCCCAGCATTTT. Translating gives CSARGDIISNQPQHF.

In this sample, this clonotype turned up many times. V is TRBV30 and J is TRBJ1-2, with D unclear. Deletions cut 5 bases from V and 8 bases from J, with 18 bases between. The CDR3 is 13 residues long. The germline V gene encodes CDR1 GTSNPN and CDR2 SVGIG (reference sequence). The CDR3 DNA reads TGTGCCTGGGCTTTGATCGGGGATCGGGGCTACACCTTC. Its protein is CAWALIGDRGYTF.